Each of the 21 T cell receptor beta chains below was sequenced from the same sample in a study of CD8 T cells in ankylosing spondylitis. TCRdb reprocessed the 5' RACE reads via MiXCR and lists one record per CDR3 protein. The table records some 54,000 distinct CDR3 sequences, 6.5% to 9% of them present only once. The specimen sequenced was blood, either unsorted or a sorted T cell fraction (not recorded which). All receptors come from a female donor with ankylosing spondylitis or in good health (not recorded which).

With regard to this clonotype: One junction end does not reproduce the germline sequence, and a read error may be involved. This chain uses TRBV4-2 with TRBJ2-1; 12 nucleotides match TRBD2. In germline, CDR1 is LGHNA, CDR2 YNFKEQ. The CDR3 covers 17 residues. CDR3 region: CASSSTSGGSSYSEQFF. The CDR3 bases are TGTGCGAGCAGCAGTACTAGCGGGGGGAGCTCCTACAGTGAGCAGTTCTTC.

This clonotype appeared many times. The V call is TRBV7-6, the J call TRBJ1-2; the match to TRBD1 covers 7 bases. Trimming took 5 bases from V and 8 from J; bases not matched to a gene: 8. CDR3 length: 13 amino acids. CDR1 and CDR2 from the germline V gene are SGHVS and FNYEAQ. The CDR3, as DNA: TGTGCCAGCAGCAGAGACAGGGCGACAGGCTACACCTTC. Translated: CASSRDRATGYTF.

This clonotype was seen repeatedly, ten times or more. The DNA for the CDR3 is TGCAGCGTAAGCGGGCACCGTACGGCCTACAATGAGCAGTTCTTC. It yields the protein CSVSGHRTAYNEQFF. The chain links TRBV29-1 to TRBJ2-1; tentatively, D is TRBD2 (6 bases). Germline loops: CDR1 SQVTM, CDR2 ANQGSEA. V was trimmed by 6 bases and J by 2 bases, leaving 17 bases between them. This CDR3 contains 15 residues.

This clonotype was counted many times. This chain connects TRBV3-1 to TRBJ2-1; a weak D match, TRBD2 (6 bases). Germline CDR1 LGHDT, CDR2 YNNKEL (reference sequence). This CDR3 spans 16 amino acids. Trimming shortened V by 4 bases and J by 2 bases, and 15 bases separated the two germline ends. DNA for the CDR3: TGTGCCAGCAGCCGACTAGGGCGGGACGCCTACAATGAGCAGTTCTTC. Translating it yields CASSRLGRDAYNEQFF.

This clonotype was counted ten times or more. The chain uses TRBV5-1 and TRBJ1-1; TRBD1 agrees at 7 bases. Germline V gives CDR1 SGHRS, CDR2 YFSETQ. CDR3 size: 14 residues. Germline trimming cut 0 bases from V and 8 bases from J; bases unmatched to any gene: 7. CDR3 nucleotides: TGCGCCAGCAGCTTGGCCGTGACAGGGCAGGAAGCTTTCTTT. Amino acid sequence: CASSLAVTGQEAFF. Complete variable domain (other parts from reference TRBV5-1 and TRBJ1-1): KAGVTQTPRYLIKTRGQQVTLSCSPISGHRSVSWYQQTPGQGLQFLFEYFSETQRNKGNFPGRFSGRQFSNSRSEMNVSTLELGDSALYLCASSLAVTGQEAFFGQGTRLTVV.

There are many counts of this clonotype. This chain connects TRBV5-4 to TRBJ1-3; TRBD1 matches 9 bases. Germline V gene data show CDR1 as SGHNT and CDR2 as YYREEE (reference sequence). The V gene end was trimmed by 4 bases and the J gene end by 6 bases; junction bases not matched to a gene: 8. The length of the CDR3 is 15 residues. The CDR3 DNA reads as TGTGCCAGCAGCGTCCCGGGACAGGGTACAAACACCATATATTTT. Amino acid sequence: CASSVPGQGTNTIYF.

This clonotype turned up a few times. CDR3 sequence reads: CASSLIGGSTEAFF. The CDR3 coding sequence is TGTGCCAGCAGTTTGATAGGGGGGTCCACTGAAGCTTTCTTT. The chain links TRBV28 to TRBJ1-1; TRBD1 might be the D (6 bases). V was cut by 3 bases and J by 4 bases, with 12 bases left in between. CDR3 length: 14 amino acids. Germline lookup yields CDR1 MDHEN and CDR2 SYDVKM.

The chain employs TRBV7-9 and TRBJ2-3, with 9 bases that match TRBD1. Germline values: CDR1 SEHNR, CDR2 FQNEAQ (reference sequence). V dropped 5 bases and J dropped 3; count of bases not matched to a gene: 6. This CDR3 has 15 residues. The CDR3, as DNA: TGTGCCAGCAGCACCGGGACAGGGAGAACAGATACGCAGTATTTT. This codes for CASSTGTGRTDTQYF.

This clonotype was counted ten times or more. The gene calls are TRBV5-1 and TRBJ1-2; no definite D call. Germline values: CDR1 SGHRS, CDR2 YFSETQ. The CDR3 consists of 15 residues. V lost 0 bases and J 4 bases, leaving 13 bases between the germline ends. The CDR3 protein is CASSLEAAVSYGYTF. CDR3 coding DNA: TGCGCCAGCAGCTTGGAGGCAGCTGTGTCCTATGGCTACACCTTC.

There are many counts of this clonotype. The V and J genes are TRBV30 and TRBJ1-1, with D tentatively TRBD1 (5 bases). This CDR3 contains 12 residues. The V end lost 4 bases, the J end lost 0 bases, and 6 bases lay between the germline ends. CDR1 is GTSNPN and CDR2 is SVGIG in the germline V gene (reference sequence). CDR3 sequence: CAWTGLNTEAFF. In nucleotides, the CDR3 is TGTGCCTGGACAGGGCTGAACACTGAAGCTTTCTTT.

This clonotype was observed a few times. The chain uses TRBV5-4 and TRBJ2-2; 8 nucleotides line up with TRBD2. The V gene end was trimmed by 7 bases and the J gene end by 1 base; junction bases not matched to a gene: 6. Germline values: CDR1 SGHNT, CDR2 YYREEE (reference sequence). The CDR3 loop spans 15 amino acids. CDR3 sequence reads: CASSQAGGNTGELFF. DNA of the CDR3: TGTGCCAGCTCCCAGGCGGGGGGGAACACCGGGGAGCTGTTTTTT.

This clonotype was detected ten times or more. The chain links TRBV12-3 or TRBV12-4 to TRBJ2-3; 8 bases line up with TRBD2. J was trimmed by 4 bases and V by 3 bases; bases with no gene match: 6. CDR3 length: 15 residues. CDR3 sequence: CASSFGGGLADTQYF. The CDR3 DNA follows: TGTGCCAGCAGTTTTGGCGGGGGGCTGGCAGATACGCAGTATTTT.

This clonotype was recorded at least ten times. The chain is built from TRBV6-5 and TRBJ1-2; D is unclear. Per germline, CDR1 MNHEY and CDR2 SVGAGI. Trimming left V 3 bases short and J 2 bases short, with 19 bases between. This CDR3 has 17 amino acids. The chain's CDR3 is CASSYSPIEGVNYGYTF. As DNA, the CDR3 is TGTGCCAGCAGTTATTCCCCAATTGAGGGAGTCAACTATGGCTACACCTTC.

This clonotype was observed at least ten times. The chain carries TRBV2 and TRBJ2-5; D may be TRBD1 (6 bases). Trimming shortened V by 7 bases and J by 5 bases, and 20 bases separated the two germline ends. The CDR3 loop spans 15 amino acids. Germline assignment: CDR1 SNHLY and CDR2 FYNNEI. As DNA, the CDR3 is TGTGCCAGCATAGGGGACATCGCCCCAGTCGAGACCCAGTACTTC. It translates to CASIGDIAPVETQYF.

V usage is TRBV10-1 and J usage is TRBJ2-2; D uncertain. This CDR3 contains 15 residues. Germline CDR1 WNHNN, CDR2 SYGVQD (reference sequence). V was pared by 0 bases and J by 1 base, with 6 bases between. DNA of the CDR3: TGCGCCAGCAGTGAGTCTTCGCAGAACACCGGGGAGCTGTTTTTT. This codes for CASSESSQNTGELFF.

Ten or more counts support this clonotype. This chain connects TRBV24-1 to TRBJ1-5, with D possibly matching TRBD1 (6 bases). Germline V gene sequence: CDR1 KGHDR, CDR2 SFDVKD. The CDR3 sequence is 13 residues long. V dropped 9 bases and J dropped 2 bases, with 10 bases sitting between them. This CDR3 is CATGGVGNQPQHF. In DNA form, the CDR3 reads TGTGCCACCGGGGGCGTGGGCAATCAGCCCCAGCATTTT.

This clonotype was recorded at least ten times. V and J are TRBV18 and TRBJ2-3; the D gene is possibly TRBD2 (5 bases). CDR1 and CDR2 (germline): KGHSH, LQKENI. The V gene lost 3 bases and the J gene lost 6 bases, with 10 bases spanning the gap. CDR3 size: 13 residues. The chain's CDR3 is CASSPTGVDTQYF. The CDR3 DNA reads TGTGCCAGCTCACCGACCGGGGTTGATACGCAGTATTTT.

Remarks on this clonotype: Its ends do not fully match the called genes, so a read error is possible. The rearrangement links TRBV5-1 to TRBJ1-1; weak D call: TRBD1 (6 bases). The CDR3 runs to 12 residues. Germline V gene lookup returns CDR1 SGHRS and CDR2 YFSETQ. CDR3: CVSRTDRDEAFF. The CDR3 bases are TGCGTCAGCAGGACAGATAGGGATGAAGCTTTCTTT.

The sample holds many counts of this clonotype. The V gene is TRBV20-1, the J gene TRBJ1-1; D gene unclear. The germline gives CDR1 DFQATT, CDR2 SNEGSKA (reference sequence). Between the trimmed V and J ends, which lost 0 bases and 11 bases, there was a span of 16 bases. CDR3 length: 13 amino acids. Written as DNA, the CDR3 is TGCAGTGCTAGAGATGAGCAGTCCCTCGGTGCTTTCTTT. Encoded protein: CSARDEQSLGAFF.

In this sample, this clonotype turned up many times. V gene TRBV12-3 or TRBV12-4 combines with J gene TRBJ2-3, with 9 bases fitting TRBD2. There are 17 residues in the CDR3. V shed 2 bases, J shed 4 bases, and the junction held 10 bases outside the gene matches. DNA of the CDR3: TGTGCCAGCAGTTTAAGGTCTAGCGGGAATGTAGCAGATACGCAGTATTTT. Its translation is CASSLRSSGNVADTQYF.

Comments on this clonotype: At one of its ends the junction is not consistent with the germline gene, which may arise from a read error. The rearrangement links TRBV28 to TRBJ2-5; either TRBD1 or TRBD2 may supply D (6 bases each). The germline V gene has CDR1 MDHEN and CDR2 SYDVKM. This CDR3 has 15 residues. The CDR3 sequence is CASSQQGTPQATQYF. The CDR3 DNA sequence: TGTGCCAGCAGCCAGCAGGGGACTCCACAAGCGACCCAGTACTTC.